This entry describes one TCR beta chain. Its antigen target is currently unknown. No clone much larger than this one lies a single base away; base qualities are absent. This sample is drawn from a study of vaccination and CD4 T cells after COVID-19 (dated 2022 in TCRdb). A note on the overall study: Every convalescent patient had a positive nasal swab PCR test for SARS-CoV-2, with mild disease in nine or ten patients and severe disease in one. Post-COVID blood samples were collected from convalescent patients a median of around 100 days after diagnosis, with a range of about 35 to 161 days. The time from the second vaccine dose to post-vaccine blood sampling had a median of 72 days and ranged from about 14 to 250 days. The convalescent cohort comprised six males and four females, including two Hispanic individuals, seven Caucasians, two Asians and one multiracial person. Participants got two doses of the Pfizer-BioNTech BNT162b2 vaccine (n=8) or two doses of the Moderna mRNA-1273 vaccine (n=2). Control cultures used a CEFX viral epitope pool as positive control, an HIV-1 Nef peptide pool as negative control, or no peptide. In 10 COVID-19 convalescent patients and a handful of infection-naive healthy vaccine recipients, the spike-specific CD4+ TCR repertoire before mRNA vaccination was compared with the repertoire after mRNA vaccination. Culture stimuli were overlapping spike peptide pools from SARS-CoV-2 and from the common cold coronaviruses HCoV-NL63, HCoV-OC43 and HCoV-229E.

The library was prepared using PCR. At the Johns Hopkins FTIC core, DNA from the cultured CD4+ T cells underwent TCR sequencing with the Oncomine TCR Beta short-read assay. Genomic DNA was extracted from the cultured CD4+ T cells with the QIAamp micro DNA kit. Oncomine TCR Beta libraries from cultured CD4+ T cells were pooled with unique dual indexes and sequenced on an Illumina iSeq 100. In the original analysis: Non-productive sequences were removed, and CDR3s not starting with C, not ending with F or W, or shorter than 7 amino acids were discarded. Antigen-specific clonotypes were identified with the MANAFEST web application by comparing peptide-stimulated wells with reference and other culture wells. An FDR below 0.05, an odds ratio above 5, and a productive frequency above 0.1% in at least two of three replicate wells were required for clones to be considered positive. A clonotype counted as cross-reactive if it showed significant expansion both in the SARS-CoV-2 spike wells and in at least one common cold coronavirus spike condition. Similarity between CDR3 sequences was evaluated in R version 3.6.1 using Levenshtein distances (stringdist) and unrooted phylogenetic trees (ape). TCRdb took the public reads, trimmed them with fastp at Q25, ran MiXCR for clone calling and kept in-frame beta chains. Here each entry gathers all rows of one CDR3 protein and keeps the most common genes and DNA. The V and J calls and clone size are TCRdb's, not the authors'. For this sample there are some 17,000 distinct CDR3 sequences; around 61% appear just once. The ten most abundant clones make up around 11% of the sample.

The meaning of the sample's treatment or condition label: approximately 10-day PBMC culture with coronavirus spike peptide pools or control peptides (ViraFEST assay). The ViraFEST assay, used in the study, expanded antigen-specific T cells with peptide pools and then identified the expanded clonotypes through TCR sequencing. Positive SARS-CoV-2 PCR tests in the convalescent patients dated from March to December 2020, before Alpha, Beta and Delta variants emerged in the United States. Each well held fewer than 2.5 million PBMCs cultured with 10 ug/ml peptide pools in IMDM containing around 5% human AB serum and around 10 IU/ml IL-2. Half of the culture medium was replaced with fresh IL-2-containing medium on days 3 and 7. CD4+ T cells were isolated after around 9 days of culture through negative selection using the EasySep CD4+ T cell isolation kit. Ficoll-Paque Plus gradient centrifugation was used to isolate PBMCs from whole blood, and the isolated PBMCs were then either used fresh or cryopreserved at -140C. In general, triplicate wells were set up for every culture condition.

Beyond this particular receptor, the publication reports: The median number of SARS-CoV-2-reactive clonotypes rose from 21 after infection to 38 after vaccination, but the change was not significant. Of the vaccine-specific clones in convalescent patients, 304 of 307, or nearly all, reacted only to SARS-CoV-2 spike and did not cross-react with common cold coronaviruses. The study included relatively few convalescent patients and did not analyze early timepoints after natural infection. In convalescent patients, a median roughly 85% of post-vaccine SARS-CoV-2-reactive clones were detected only after vaccination, suggesting vaccine-specific priming.

This sequence originates from a human donor who had recovered from COVID-19. Sequencing was performed on CD4+ T cells from blood, cultured in vitro.

The encoded CDR3 is CAISDLRETQYF. The nucleotides read TGTGCCATCAGTGACCTGAGAGAGACCCAGTACTTC. The rearranged chain carries TRBV10-3 and TRBJ2-5; no D segment can be confidently identified. Including cysteine and phenylalanine, the CDR3 has 12 amino acids. The CDR3 DNA has 36 bases and is translated from base 1. Sequences ENHRY (CDR1) and SYGVKD (CDR2) are obtained from the germline V gene. At the junction V is shortened by 3 bases and J by 4 bases, with 6 bases in between.